The 12 T cell receptor beta chains given below trace back to one sample, sequenced in a study of T cells in Graves' hyperthyroidism and ophthalmopathy (dated by TCRdb to the late 2010s). Receptor libraries were prepared by multiplex PCR. TCRdb records Illumina HiSeq 2000 as the sequencer. The TCR beta CDR3 regions were amplified from the RNA transcripts. A first-round RT-PCR of the TCR CDR3 used the HTBI primer set with the Qiagen OneStep RT-PCR kit. Through fastp at Q25 and MiXCR, TCRdb rebuilt clones from the public reads, retaining in-frame beta chains. Each record represents a unique CDR3 protein, reported with the most common genes and DNA among its rows. The sample records about 840,000 distinct CDR3 sequences, 38% of which are singletons. Of the sample, 7.5% to 9.5% falls within the top ten clones. Sequencing was carried out using blood. The source of these receptors is a man between 18 and 29 years old with Graves' hyperthyroidism.

This clonotype was seen only a few times. This sequence joins TRBV12-3 or TRBV12-4 and TRBJ2-7; 8 bases map to TRBD2. The CDR3 contains 13 residues. V was pared by 7 bases and J by 5 bases, with 7 bases of the junction left unmatched. The CDR3 DNA follows: TGTGCCAGCAAGGCGGGAGGAATCCACGAGCAGTACTTC. Translating it yields CASKAGGIHEQYF.

V usage is TRBV6-2 or TRBV6-3 and J usage is TRBJ2-7; D might be TRBD1 or TRBD2, each matching 5 bases. The V end lost 2 bases, the J end lost 2 bases, and 13 bases lay between the germline ends. The CDR3 covers 15 residues. Germline values: CDR1 MNHEY, CDR2 SVGEGT. The CDR3 DNA reads as TGTGCCAGCAGTTACCTCGGGGACGAGACCTACGAGCAGTACTTC. It specifies CASSYLGDETYEQYF.

This chain joins TRBV6-5 and TRBJ2-7; 9 nucleotides line up with TRBD2. CDR1 is MNHEY and CDR2 is SVGAGI in the germline V gene. V was clipped by 4 bases and J by 3 bases; unmatched bases: 7. The CDR3 extends over 15 amino acids. CDR3: CASSSQREADYEQYF. The CDR3 DNA reads as TGTGCCAGCAGTTCCCAGCGGGAGGCGGACTACGAGCAGTACTTC.

This chain uses TRBV29-1 with TRBJ2-3; 8 bases agree with TRBD2. The CDR3 extends over 15 amino acids. V lost 2 bases to trimming and J lost 4 bases; unmatched junction nucleotides: 8. Germline loops: CDR1 SQVTM, CDR2 ANQGSEA. The CDR3 sequence: CSVESGLAFADTQYF. For the CDR3, the DNA is TGCAGCGTTGAAAGTGGACTAGCATTCGCAGATACGCAGTATTTT.

Many counts were recorded for this clonotype. This sequence joins TRBV10-2 and TRBJ2-2, with a tentative D call TRBD1 (6 bases). The CDR3 sequence is 13 residues long. V was pared by 10 bases and J by 4 bases, with 13 bases between. The germline V gene encodes CDR1 WSHSY and CDR2 SAAADI. The CDR3 coding sequence is TGCGCCACCCGTACAGGGATCACCGGGGAGCTGTTTTTT. Translated: CATRTGITGELFF.

This clonotype has ten or more counts. The rearrangement links TRBV15 to TRBJ2-7; D not resolved. The germline V gene has CDR1 LNHNV and CDR2 YYDKDF (reference sequence). The V end was cut by 1 base, the J end by 1 base, with 5 bases between. The CDR3 totals 13 residues. The CDR3 loop is CATSRVRSYEQYF. The CDR3 DNA reads as TGTGCCACCAGCAGAGTGCGTTCCTACGAGCAGTACTTC.

This clonotype was seen ten or more times. This CDR3 is CASSAYGMEGETQYF. The CDR3 DNA follows: TGTGCCAGCAGCGCCTATGGTATGGAGGGGGAGACCCAGTACTTC. This sequence joins TRBV9 and TRBJ2-5; possibly TRBD2 for D (6 bases). The CDR3 has 15 residues. V lost 3 bases to trimming and J lost 5 bases, with 17 bases between them. Germline CDR1 SGDLS, CDR2 YYNGEE.

The chain couples TRBV7-9 to TRBJ2-2; 13 bases match TRBD2. The ends lost 5 bases at V and 8 bases at J; junction bases unmatched: 14. The CDR3 consists of 18 residues. The germline CDR1 and CDR2 sequences are SEHNR and FQNEAQ (reference sequence). In nucleotides, the CDR3 is TGTGCCAGCAGCCGGGGACTAGCGGGGACTCTGAGCTTGGGGGAGCTGTTTTTT. This translates into CASSRGLAGTLSLGELFF.

A note on this clonotype: This may be a read error: a much more frequent sequence differs by one nucleotide. The rearrangement uses TRBV5-4 and TRBJ2-7; D is undetermined. CDR3 length: 13 residues. Trimming stripped 2 bases from V and 3 bases from J, with 9 bases between. Germline CDR1 and CDR2: SGHNT and YYREEE (reference sequence). The CDR3 DNA follows: TGTGCCAGCAGCTTTAAAGGGATCTACGAGCAGTACTTC. This translates into CASSFKGIYEQYF.

This clonotype was observed at least ten times. The V call is TRBV29-1, the J call TRBJ2-5, with D perhaps assigned TRBD1 or TRBD2 (7 bases each). The CDR3 runs 14 residues. Germline CDR1 reads SQVTM; CDR2 reads ANQGSEA. The V end lost 5 bases, the J end lost 2 bases, and 15 bases lay between the germline ends. CDR3 residues: CSVMSGGGQETQYF. The CDR3 region has the DNA TGCAGCGTTATGTCAGGGGGGGGGCAAGAGACCCAGTACTTC. Full variable domain (remainder filled in from reference TRBV29-1 and TRBJ2-5): SAVISQKPSRDICQRGTSLTIQCQVDSQVTMMFWYRQQPGQSLTLIATANQGSEATYESGFVIDKFPISRPNLTFSTLTVSNMSPEDSSIYLCSVMSGGGQETQYFGPGTRLLVL.

Ten or more counts support this clonotype. Written as DNA, the CDR3 is TGTGCCAGCTTAGGATACATCCACGAGCAGTACTTC. Protein sequence: CASLGYIHEQYF. The gene calls are TRBV2 and TRBJ2-7; no firm D call. CDR1 and CDR2 (germline): SNHLY, FYNNEI. Trimming removed 8 bases at V and 5 bases at J, with 13 bases between. The CDR3 sequence is 12 residues long.

This clonotype was detected once. The conserved phenylalanine or tryptophan is not found at the CDR3 terminus, so this likely reflects a read error. The rearrangement uses TRBV15 and TRBJ1-1, with a possible D match to TRBD1 (5 bases). The CDR3 consists of 12 residues. V lost 10 bases to trimming and J lost 2 bases, with 11 bases between them. Germline V lookup: CDR1 LNHNV, CDR2 YYDKDF (reference sequence). CDR3 sequence: CAIRGTNTEAFL. As DNA, the CDR3 is TGTGCCATCCGGGGGACCAACACTGAAGCTTTCCTT.